Presented here are 21 T cell receptor beta chains from one specimen sequenced in a study of shared clonotypes between healthy human individuals. Cells designated naive CD8 were CD45RO-negative and were positively selected for CCR7, with terminally differentiated effector memory CD45RA+ cells excluded. Sequencing was performed with immunoSEQ multiplex PCR; in TCRdb, only in-frame clones are kept and a portion is missing. The sample has almost 700,000 clones, approximately 90% seen once. The sequenced material came from naive CD8+ T cells sorted from blood. Every receptor here comes from a man aged 25 to 45 in good health.

This chain joins TRBV5-1 and TRBJ2-3; no reliable D call. From germline, CDR1 is SGHRS and CDR2 YFSETQ. This CDR3 has 15 amino acids. V shed 0 bases and J shed 0 bases, with 8 bases lying between them. CDR3 sequence: CASSLEWVSTDTQYF. DNA of the CDR3: TGCGCCAGCAGCTTGGAATGGGTTAGCACAGATACGCAGTATTTT.

V usage is TRBV28 and J usage is TRBJ2-7, with D perhaps TRBD1 (6 bases). The CDR3 runs 15 residues. With 5 bases removed from V and 0 bases from J, the gap between germline ends came to 14 bases. Germline assignment: CDR1 MDHEN and CDR2 SYDVKM. Here the CDR3 reads CASSAQGPLSYEQYF. The CDR3 DNA follows: TGTGCCAGCAGTGCACAGGGACCCCTCTCCTACGAGCAGTACTTC.

This sequence joins TRBV29-1 and TRBJ2-7; 8 bases agree with TRBD2. CDR1 and CDR2 (germline): SQVTM, ANQGSEA. The trim removed 3 bases at V and 4 bases at J, leaving 8 bases unmatched. The CDR3 is 14 amino acids. The DNA for the CDR3 is TGCAGCGTTGATTTACCGGGAGGGCCATACGAGCAGTACTTC. It codes for CSVDLPGGPYEQYF.

This chain connects TRBV27 to TRBJ2-5; no clear D. Germline V CDR1 and CDR2: MNHEY, SMNVEV (reference sequence). The CDR3 is 14 amino acids. V was trimmed by 5 bases and J by 7 bases, leaving 17 bases between them. CDR3 in DNA: TGTGCCAGCAGTCCAATTGCCGTAGAAGGGACCCAGTACTTC. Translating gives CASSPIAVEGTQYF.

The chain links TRBV7-9 to TRBJ1-1; 7 bases agree with TRBD1. Germline CDR1 SEHNR, CDR2 FQNEAQ (reference sequence). The CDR3 length is 15 residues. V dropped 6 bases and J dropped 4; count of bases not matched to a gene: 11. CDR3 bases: TGTGCCAGCAGACGAGGACAGGACGAAATCACTGAAGCTTTCTTT. Translation: CASRRGQDEITEAFF.

This clone came up once. The chain has TRBV29-1 and TRBJ2-1; D gene unclear. The CDR3 has 16 residues. CDR1 and CDR2 from the germline V gene are SQVTM and ANQGSEA. V lost 0 bases to trimming and J lost 6 bases, with 18 bases between them. CDR3 sequence: CSVEDPDYGSLNEQFF. The CDR3 DNA reads as TGCAGCGTTGAAGATCCCGATTACGGTTCCCTCAATGAGCAGTTCTTC.

This clone was observed a single time. The rearrangement joins TRBV7-9 to TRBJ2-1; D is unresolved. Trimming shortened V by 1 base and J by 0 bases, and 7 bases separated the two germline ends. CDR3 length: 15 residues. The germline gives CDR1 SEHNR, CDR2 FQNEAQ (reference sequence). As DNA, the CDR3 is TGTGCCAGCAGCTTAGGGTCGAACTCCTACAATGAGCAGTTCTTC. This translates into CASSLGSNSYNEQFF.

The V and J genes are TRBV7-9 and TRBJ2-5; perhaps TRBD2 as D (7 bases). This CDR3 contains 15 residues. The germline CDR1 and CDR2 sequences are SEHNR and FQNEAQ (reference sequence). Trimming pared 4 bases from V and 5 bases from J, leaving 17 bases between. CDR3 in amino acids: CASSSHLRGRETQYF. As DNA, the CDR3 is TGTGCCAGCAGCTCCCACCTGCGGGGGCGGGAGACCCAGTACTTC.

This clone appeared a single time. This sequence joins TRBV14 and TRBJ2-1, with 9 bases that match TRBD2. The CDR3 has 15 amino acids. Germline CDR1 SGHDN, CDR2 FVKESK. The J segment lost 9 bases and the V segment lost 0 bases, leaving 6 bases of the junction unmatched. CDR3 in amino acids: CASSQDSGRGLEQFF. CDR3 nucleotide sequence: TGTGCCAGCAGCCAAGATAGCGGGAGAGGCCTTGAGCAGTTCTTC.

This rearrangement joins TRBV29-1 to TRBJ1-1; 9 bases map to TRBD1. The trim removed 7 bases at V and 3 bases at J, leaving 6 bases unmatched. The CDR3 sequence is 13 residues long. In germline, CDR1 is SQVTM, CDR2 ANQGSEA. This CDR3 is CSGGQGPDTEAFF. The CDR3 DNA follows: TGCAGCGGCGGACAGGGGCCGGACACTGAAGCTTTCTTT.

The genes are TRBV10-3 and TRBJ2-4; the D gene could be TRBD1 or TRBD2 (5 bases each). CDR1 is ENHRY, CDR2 SYGVKD, per germline. The CDR3 is made up of 12 amino acids. V was shortened by 8 bases and J by 14 bases, with 19 bases between the two germline ends. CDR3 in DNA: TGTGCCATCCAGGGAGATTCACCCTTTAAGTACTTC. Protein product: CAIQGDSPFKYF.

Points on this clone: Other nucleotide sequences in the sample specify the same CDR3. The chain uses TRBV7-9 and TRBJ1-5; D remains unclear. CDR1 is SEHNR, CDR2 FQNEAQ, per germline (reference sequence). This CDR3 is 15 amino acids long. V was shortened by 1 base and J by 1 base, with 8 bases between the two germline ends. The CDR3 DNA reads as TGTGCCAGCAGCTTAGAGGCGGGGAGCAATCAGCCCCAGCATTTT. It specifies CASSLEAGSNQPQHF.

Turning to this clone: This same CDR3 is encoded by further DNA sequences in the sample. The chain uses TRBV18 and TRBJ1-1, with D unclear. Trimming took 4 bases from V and 3 from J, leaving 9 bases between them. The germline V gene encodes CDR1 KGHSH and CDR2 LQKENI. This CDR3 spans 13 amino acids. In DNA, the CDR3 is TGTGCCAGCTCACTCCCTGGGGACACTGAAGCTTTCTTT. Translating it yields CASSLPGDTEAFF. Full variable domain (remainder filled in from reference TRBV18 and TRBJ1-1): NAGVMQNPRHLVRRRGQEARLRCSPMKGHSHVYWYRQLPEEGLKFMVYLQKENIIDESGMPKERFSAEFPKEGPSILRIQQVVRGDSAAYFCASSLPGDTEAFFGQGTRLTVV.

This clone was seen a few times. The chain employs TRBV7-2 and TRBJ2-1, with D perhaps matching TRBD1 (6 bases). Trimming left V 2 bases short and J 3 bases short, with 14 bases between. The germline V gene has CDR1 SGHTA and CDR2 FQGNSA. The CDR3 sequence is 16 residues long. The DNA of the CDR3 is TGTGCCAGCAGCTTACCCAGGGGACAAATCTACAATGAGCAGTTCTTC. Translated: CASSLPRGQIYNEQFF.

V is TRBV12-5 and J is TRBJ2-6; the D call may be TRBD1 or TRBD2 (5 bases each). The germline V gene encodes CDR1 LGHNT and CDR2 FRNRAP. With 0 bases removed from V and 3 bases from J, the gap between germline ends came to 21 bases. The CDR3 runs 20 residues. CDR3 DNA sequence: TGTGCTAGTGGTTTGGTACTTCCAGGGCAGGGAGTTTTTGGGGCCAACGTCCTGACTTTC. Translated, it gives CASGLVLPGQGVFGANVLTF.

The CDR3 nucleotides are TGTGCCAGCAGCGTACCCGACAACTTAAACACCGGGGAGCTGTTTTTT. It is translated as CASSVPDNLNTGELFF. The gene calls are TRBV9 and TRBJ2-2; D ambiguous. This CDR3 is 16 amino acids long. Germline CDR1 reads SGDLS; CDR2 reads YYNGEE. The V end was cut by 1 base, the J end by 2 bases, with 12 bases between.

The V and J genes are TRBV7-9 and TRBJ2-3; D gene uncertain. The CDR3 runs 12 residues. Germline V CDR1 and CDR2: SEHNR, FQNEAQ (reference sequence). V lost 10 bases to trimming and J lost 2 bases, with 10 bases between them. The CDR3 bases are TGTGCCACCGAAGGAAACACAGATACGCAGTATTTT. Protein: CATEGNTDTQYF.

The chain combines TRBV18 with TRBJ2-1; 14 bases are a match to TRBD2. The length of the CDR3 is 19 residues. J gave up 2 bases and V 4 bases, and 10 bases lay outside the gene matches. The germline V gene encodes CDR1 KGHSH and CDR2 LQKENI. Written as DNA, the CDR3 is TGTGCCAGCTCACTAGAGGGACTAGCGGGAGTGGGCCCCTACAATGAGCAGTTCTTC. Protein product: CASSLEGLAGVGPYNEQFF.

The chain is built from TRBV7-6 and TRBJ2-5; D is perhaps TRBD1 (6 bases). This CDR3 comprises 14 residues. Germline-derived CDR1 and CDR2 are SGHVS and FNYEAQ. Trimming removed 0 bases from V and 5 bases from J, with 10 bases in between. Here the CDR3 DNA reads TGTGCCAGCAGCTTAGCCACAGGGTGGGAGACCCAGTACTTC. Translation gives CASSLATGWETQYF.

This clone was seen only once. The CDR3 loop reads CASSSGVETQYF. The CDR3 DNA follows: TGTGCCAGCAGCTCTGGTGTAGAGACCCAGTACTTC. The gene calls are TRBV7-9 and TRBJ2-5; D not certain. V lost 4 bases, J lost 4 bases, and 7 bases lay in between. The CDR3 is 12 residues long. Germline lookup yields CDR1 SEHNR and CDR2 FQNEAQ (reference sequence).

The chain recombines TRBV15 with TRBJ2-7; D unresolved. The CDR3 is made up of 14 amino acids. Germline V gives CDR1 LNHNV, CDR2 YYDKDF (reference sequence). V lost 0 bases and J lost 6, with 12 bases in between. CDR3 amino acids: CATSRDITVGEQYF. The CDR3, as DNA: TGTGCCACCAGCAGAGATATCACTGTAGGCGAGCAGTACTTC. Combining the CDR3 with reference TRBV15 and TRBJ2-7 gives the whole variable domain DAMVIQNPRYQVTQFGKPVTLSCSQTLNHNVMYWYQQKSSQAPKLLFHYYDKDFNNEADTPDNFQSRRPNTSFCFLDIRSPGLGDTAMYLCATSRDITVGEQYFGPGTRLTVT.